Shown below are 2 T cell receptor beta chains from a single sample sequenced in a study of blood T cell repertoires in COVID-19. Here immunoSEQ multiplex PCR was the method, and the copy in TCRdb shows in-frame clones only, minus some. The sample shows more than 95,000 clones, roughly three quarters of them seen only once. The source material was peripheral blood. The source is a man aged 40-49 years with active or convalescent COVID-19.

The chain carries TRBV30 and TRBJ1-4, with TRBD1 matching 7 bases. Germline CDR1 reads GTSNPN; CDR2 reads SVGIG (reference sequence). This CDR3 has 15 residues. V was clipped by 4 bases and J by 12 bases; unmatched bases: 17. The CDR3 nucleotides read TGTGCCTGGACCCCGGGACAGCTCCCCGTAGTGGAACTGTTTTTT. This translates into CAWTPGQLPVVELFF.

V is TRBV6-5 and J is TRBJ2-6, with D possibly being TRBD2 (5 bases). Germline CDR1 reads MNHEY; CDR2 reads SVGAGI. The CDR3 is made up of 15 amino acids. Trimming took off 6 bases at V and 0 bases at J, with 9 bases between the two ends. The CDR3 DNA is TGTGCCAGCAGGATTACTAGCTCTGGGGCCAACGTCCTGACTTTC. As protein: CASRITSSGANVLTF.